Listed below are T cell receptor beta chains from one sample, sequenced in a study of cytotoxic CD8 clonotypes in ibrutinib-treated CLL. Measured with immunoSEQ multiplex PCR; TCRdb has only the in-frame clones, and not every one. The table lists 150,000 or so clones, around 81% of them singletons. The source was PBMCs, collected after 36 months of ibrutinib treatment. These receptor sequences come from a human donor with chronic lymphocytic leukemia. Each CDR3 is given with its conserved first and last residue. A D gene is named only where the DNA matches it firmly. Size is omitted from some rows. Given values are once, few, many or a class for expanded clones.

DNA: TGTGCCAGCAGCCTAACCAGCGGGAACACTGAAGCTTTCTTT
CDR3: CASSLTSGNTEAFF
J: TRBJ1-1
size: NA
D: NA
V: TRBV27

DNA: TGTGCCAGCAGTGGAGCGGGATGGCAAGAGACCCAGTACTTC
CDR3: CASSGAGWQETQYF
J: TRBJ2-5
size: NA
D: TRBD2
V: TRBV6-1

DNA: TGTGCCAGCAGCTTGGGGACAGGGGCCTATGGCTACACCTTC
CDR3: CASSLGTGAYGYTF
J: TRBJ1-2
size: many
D: TRBD1
V: TRBV5-6

DNA: TGTGCCAGCAGTTACACGTCCTTAGGGCAGCCCCAGCATTTT
CDR3: CASSYTSLGQPQHF
J: TRBJ1-5
size: NA
D: NA
V: TRBV6-6

DNA: TGTGCCAGCAGCCAAGATTTACTAGCGGGAGGGCGCACCGGGGAGCTGTTTTTT
CDR3: CASSQDLLAGGRTGELFF
J: TRBJ2-2
size: NA
D: TRBD2
V: TRBV4-2

DNA: TGTGCCAGCAGAACAACAGGGGGCCTTAGAGAGACCCAGTACTTC
CDR3: CASRTTGGLRETQYF
J: TRBJ2-5
size: NA
D: TRBD1
V: TRBV2

DNA: TGTGCCAGCAGCGTATCCCCGACCGGTGGGGAGCAGTACTTC
CDR3: CASSVSPTGGEQYF
J: TRBJ2-7
size: NA
D: NA
V: TRBV9

DNA: TGTGCCAGCAGTTTTAGCGGGAGGGCCTACGAGCAGTACTTC
CDR3: CASSFSGRAYEQYF
J: TRBJ2-7
size: NA
D: TRBD2
V: TRBV27

DNA: TGCGCCAGCAGCTTGGGTCAACTAGCGGGGGGCCAAGAGACCCAGTACTTC
CDR3: CASSLGQLAGGQETQYF
J: TRBJ2-5
size: NA
D: TRBD2
V: TRBV5-1

DNA: TGTGCCAGCAGTTACTCGGGCAGGGTCTATGGCTACACCTTC
CDR3: CASSYSGRVYGYTF
J: TRBJ1-2
size: once
D: NA
V: TRBV6-5

DNA: TGCGCCAGCAGCGCCGGACTAGCGGGATCCTACGAGCAGTACTTC
CDR3: CASSAGLAGSYEQYF
J: TRBJ2-7
size: NA
D: TRBD2
V: TRBV10-2

DNA: TGCGCCAGCAGCTTACGCGGAAACACTGAAGCTTTCTTT
CDR3: CASSLRGNTEAFF
J: TRBJ1-1
size: few
D: NA
V: TRBV5-1

DNA: TGTGCCAGCAGAACAGACAGTGAAGCTTTCTTT
CDR3: CASRTDSEAFF
J: TRBJ1-1
size: NA
D: NA
V: TRBV6-1

DNA: TGTGCCAGCAGTGAGGACAGGGACCCCTACAATGAGCAGTTCTTC
CDR3: CASSEDRDPYNEQFF
J: TRBJ2-1
size: once
D: TRBD1
V: TRBV6-1

DNA: TGTGCCAGCAGCTCACGTGTAAACACCGGGGAGCTGTTTTTT
CDR3: CASSSRVNTGELFF
J: TRBJ2-2
size: NA
D: NA
V: TRBV7-3

DNA: TGTGCCGGAAACAGGGGGAGTACCGGGGAGCTGTTTTTT
CDR3: CAGNRGSTGELFF
J: TRBJ2-2
size: NA
D: TRBD1
V: TRBV7-2

DNA: TGTGCCAGCCAAAGCAGGGGACGGTCCTACAATGAGCAGTTCTTC
CDR3: CASQSRGRSYNEQFF
J: TRBJ2-1
size: NA
D: NA
V: TRBV6-1

DNA: TGTGCCAGCAGCTTCGCGGAAATCTACGAGCAGTACTTC
CDR3: CASSFAEIYEQYF
J: TRBJ2-7
size: NA
D: NA
V: TRBV11-2

DNA: TGCGCCAGCAGCCATAGGACTAGCGGGGGGGCACGGGAGACCCAGTACTTC
CDR3: CASSHRTSGGARETQYF
J: TRBJ2-5
size: NA
D: TRBD2
V: TRBV4-1

DNA: TGCGCCAGCAGTTCGGACAGGGGGCGGACCGGGGAGCTGTTTTTT
CDR3: CASSSDRGRTGELFF
J: TRBJ2-2
size: NA
D: TRBD1
V: TRBV5-1

DNA: TGTGCCAGCAGTCGTCGACTAGCGGGGGTCGATACGCAGTATTTT
CDR3: CASSRRLAGVDTQYF
J: TRBJ2-3
size: NA
D: TRBD2
V: TRBV13

DNA: TGTGCCAGCAGGATGGGGGGAAGGGGCAATCAGCCCCAGCATTTT
CDR3: CASRMGGRGNQPQHF
J: TRBJ1-5
size: NA
D: NA
V: TRBV2

DNA: TGTGCCTGGGAGAAAGACTTCGCCTACGAGCAGTACTTC
CDR3: CAWEKDFAYEQYF
J: TRBJ2-7
size: NA
D: NA
V: TRBV30

DNA: TGCAGTGCTAGTTCAGGGAGCGGCTACACCTTC
CDR3: CSASSGSGYTF
J: TRBJ1-2
size: NA
D: NA
V: TRBV20-1

DNA: TGTGCCACAGAACCGGGACTAGCGGGAGTGGGTTTCCACGAGCAGTACTTC
CDR3: CATEPGLAGVGFHEQYF
J: TRBJ2-7
size: many
D: TRBD2
V: TRBV7-3

DNA: TGTGCCAGCAGCGTTAGTGGACGGGCTACCGGGGAGCTGTTTTTT
CDR3: CASSVSGRATGELFF
J: TRBJ2-2
size: few
D: NA
V: TRBV9

DNA: TGTGCCAGCTCACCTCAGGCCGAGAACACTGAAGCTTTCTTT
CDR3: CASSPQAENTEAFF
J: TRBJ1-1
size: NA
D: NA
V: TRBV18

DNA: TGTGCCAGCACAAACCTTGGAGGGGACTCTGGGGCCAACGTCCTGACTTTC
CDR3: CASTNLGGDSGANVLTF
J: TRBJ2-6
size: NA
D: NA
V: TRBV28

DNA: TGTGCCAGCCGGAGCGGGGCGCCGATCACAGATACGCAGTATTTT
CDR3: CASRSGAPITDTQYF
J: TRBJ2-3
size: NA
D: TRBD2
V: TRBV28

DNA: TGTGCCACCCTAAAACGTGGCGTTCGGGAGCTGTTTTTT
CDR3: CATLKRGVRELFF
J: TRBJ2-2
size: NA
D: NA
V: TRBV7-9

DNA: TGTGCCAGCAGCAGCAGGTCAGGGCAGACCCAGTACTTC
CDR3: CASSSRSGQTQYF
J: TRBJ2-5
size: NA
D: NA
V: TRBV11-3

DNA: TGTGCCAGCAGTGTGGGACACCTCGCTAACTATGGCTACACCTTC
CDR3: CASSVGHLANYGYTF
J: TRBJ1-2
size: NA
D: NA
V: TRBV6-1

DNA: TGTGCCAGCAGTGAAACGGGACTAGCGGAAGAGCAGTACTTC
CDR3: CASSETGLAEEQYF
J: TRBJ2-7
size: NA
D: TRBD2
V: TRBV9

DNA: TGTGCCAGCAGTTTATCCCGGACTAGCGAAAACACCGGGGAGCTGTTTTTT
CDR3: CASSLSRTSENTGELFF
J: TRBJ2-2
size: NA
D: TRBD2
V: TRBV27

DNA: TGTGCCATCAGTGAGGCCGCGGACAATGAGCAGTTCTTC
CDR3: CAISEAADNEQFF
J: TRBJ2-1
size: NA
D: NA
V: TRBV10-3

DNA: TGTGCCAGCAGTTACTCGGGACATAGCTATGGCTACACCTTC
CDR3: CASSYSGHSYGYTF
J: TRBJ1-2
size: once
D: NA
V: TRBV6-5

DNA: TGCGCCAGCAGCCTACGACTAGGAGCAGATACGCAGTATTTT
CDR3: CASSLRLGADTQYF
J: TRBJ2-3
size: NA
D: NA
V: TRBV4-1

DNA: TGTGCCAGCAGTTACCGGGGGGACAGGGTAGGAGGCTACACCTTC
CDR3: CASSYRGDRVGGYTF
J: TRBJ1-2
size: NA
D: TRBD1
V: TRBV6-5

DNA: TGTGCCAGTAGTATCCCCCAGGGAGGTGAAAAACTGTTTTTT
CDR3: CASSIPQGGEKLFF
J: TRBJ1-4
size: NA
D: NA
V: TRBV19

DNA: TGTGCCAGCAGTTCGCAGGGTCTCGAGCAGTACTTC
CDR3: CASSSQGLEQYF
J: TRBJ2-7
size: NA
D: NA
V: TRBV28

DNA: TGTGCCAGCAGCCGAGCAGGGAATGAAGCTTTCTTT
CDR3: CASSRAGNEAFF
J: TRBJ1-1
size: once
D: NA
V: TRBV6-1

DNA: TGCAGCGTTGAAGAGTTCACAGGGAGAGGGTCCTACGAGCAGTACTTC
CDR3: CSVEEFTGRGSYEQYF
J: TRBJ2-7
size: NA
D: NA
V: TRBV29-1

DNA: TGTGCCAGCTCACCTCAGACAGGGATGATGAACACTGAAGCTTTCTTT
CDR3: CASSPQTGMMNTEAFF
J: TRBJ1-1
size: NA
D: TRBD1
V: TRBV18

DNA: TGTGCCAGCAGTGAAGGACAGGGGTTGGGCTACACCTTC
CDR3: CASSEGQGLGYTF
J: TRBJ1-2
size: many
D: TRBD1
V: TRBV25-1

DNA: TGTGCCAGCAGCTTGGGTGTTACAGTCGGGAATTACGAGCAGTACTTC
CDR3: CASSLGVTVGNYEQYF
J: TRBJ2-7
size: NA
D: NA
V: TRBV5-4

DNA: TGTGCCAGCAGTCCTCCGGGACTCAGCTCCTACGAGCAGTACTTC
CDR3: CASSPPGLSSYEQYF
J: TRBJ2-7
size: NA
D: NA
V: TRBV28

DNA: TGTGCCAGCGCTACCGGGACAGTATCCTACGAGCAGTACTTC
CDR3: CASATGTVSYEQYF
J: TRBJ2-7
size: NA
D: TRBD1
V: TRBV11-2

DNA: TGTTCGGTCAGCAGTGGTAGACTCGACAGGGAGATCTTC
CDR3: CSVSSGRLDREIF
J: TRBJ2-1
size: NA
D: TRBD1
V: TRBV2